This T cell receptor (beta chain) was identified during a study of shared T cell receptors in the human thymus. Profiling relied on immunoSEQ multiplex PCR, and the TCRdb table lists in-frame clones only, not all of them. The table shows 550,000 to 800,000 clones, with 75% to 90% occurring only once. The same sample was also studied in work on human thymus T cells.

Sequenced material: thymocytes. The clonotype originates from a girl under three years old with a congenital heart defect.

The CDR3, as DNA: TGTGCCAGCAGCTTAGATCATCAGGGGCCGGACACCGGGGAGCTGTTTTTT. Amino acids: CASSLDHQGPDTGELFF. V is TRBV11-2 and J is TRBJ2-2; possibly TRBD1 for D (6 bases). Germline CDR1 is SGHAT and CDR2 is FQNNGV. There are 17 residues in the CDR3. V shed 0 bases and J shed 3 bases, with 14 bases lying between them.